The next 2 T cell receptor beta chains were all read from a single sample in a study of PD-L1 blockade in urothelial cancer. Time point denoted: peripheral blood 6 weeks after treatment start. Data came from immunoSEQ multiplex PCR; TCRdb stores just in-frame clones and leaves some out. The data contain around 110,000 clones, about 89% of them seen just once; the ten biggest clones take up 1.5% to 2%. Material: PBMCs, obtained around atezolizumab (anti-PD-L1) treatment. The source is a man in his sixties with urothelial cancer.

This clone has just one count. This chain uses TRBV7-2 with TRBJ2-7, with 10 bases matching TRBD2. The CDR3 consists of 14 residues. V lost 0 bases and J lost 6; bases outside the gene matches: 2. Germline-derived CDR1 and CDR2 are SGHTA and FQGNSA. The CDR3 DNA reads as TGTGCCAGCAGCTTAGCAGCGGGGGGGACCGAGCAGTACTTC. Protein product: CASSLAAGGTEQYF.

The chain uses TRBV9 and TRBJ2-5, with D possibly TRBD1 on 5 matching bases. CDR3 length equals 15 residues. Deletions cut 0 bases from V and 5 bases from J, with 14 bases between. Germline V gene sequence: CDR1 SGDLS, CDR2 YYNGEE. The CDR3 bases are TGTGCCAGCAGCGTAGAGCAGGGTGTGAGGGAGACCCAGTACTTC. Translating it yields CASSVEQGVRETQYF.